This T cell receptor beta chain derives from a study of cytomegalovirus exposure and HLA in healthy donors (dated by TCRdb to 2016 to 2017). Looking at the study overall: An earlier analysis of roughly 570 of the donors reported over 250 Gb of sequence data and 90 million to 120 million unique TCR beta sequences obtained from roughly 180 million T cells. The aim of the study was to test whether cataloging public T cell receptors could identify signatures of past pathogen exposure. Among the approximately 400 genotyped donors, around 81% belonged to the genetic ancestry cluster associated with self-reported Caucasian donors. A later genetic analysis used genome-wide SNP genotypes for about three fifths of the 666 donors, treating that subset as a discovery cohort. About five DR-DQ haplotypes were treated as single units for association and clustering because of strong linkage in the cohort. To predict cytomegalovirus infection status, the study combined high-throughput TCR immunosequencing, statistical association of individual TCRs with disease status, and machine learning. Typing coverage varied by locus: about 620-640 donors for A, B, C, DRB1 and DQB1; roughly 520 for DQA1; about 600 for DPA1; roughly 450 for DPB1. A later analysis re-analyzed previously published TCR beta repertoires from roughly 630 donors and added high-resolution HLA genotyping to study TCR occurrence patterns. Rather than using new phenotypic data, the later analysis identified candidate immune exposures from TCR beta sequences and from how often those sequences occurred across donors. In an earlier analysis of over 550 of the donors, high-throughput TCR beta sequencing was used to judge whether each TCR beta V gene segment behaved as functional or pseudogenic. Among almost 400 genotyped donors of the cohort, an average of 235,054 unique TCR beta nucleotide sequences were sequenced per donor, around 18% of them non-productive. Besides the first cohort of approximately 670 subjects, a separate validation cohort made up of roughly 120 different subjects was used. All discovery cohort repertoires had been generated using a single sequencing platform. An early release that covered about 640 HLA-typed donors contained approximately 300 gigabases of sequencing data and tens of millions of unique TCR sequences. Donor age, sex, ethnicity and CMV serostatus were compiled together with the repertoire data. HLA typing included class I and class II loci at four-digit resolution. The T cell repertoires of around 730 subjects were profiled by immunosequencing and related to cytomegalovirus serostatus. Beyond this particular receptor, the publication reports: According to a later analysis, most CMV-associated TCR beta chains appeared to be HLA-restricted, and the HLA associations seemed to be driven largely by CMV exposure. Correlated functional status among segregating V segments might reflect linkage disequilibrium, but an unknown experimental factor could not be ruled out. This cohort had only TCR beta chains sequenced, and the lack of alpha or paired-chain data limited which features could be detected. The presence/absence analyses assumed that sequencing depth was roughly uniform across donors, and that assumption may not be true. The sequencing pipeline was judged likely to have produced a cluster of highly shared sequence variants as a technical artifact. Some IMGT-functional V segments, including TRBV6-2 and TRBV6-3, could not be distinguished by the 87-base-pair reads and were therefore excluded. A later genetic analysis reported fewer N-insertions in productive TCRs among donors in an Asian-associated ancestry cluster than the approximately 670-donor mean. A further reported finding was that TCR beta sequences accurately predicted the HLA-A and HLA-B alleles for most subjects in the first cohort. In the study, some 160 TCR beta chains were listed as associated with cytomegalovirus. Several of the top co-occurrence clusters appeared to be linked to parvovirus B19, influenza, CMV and Epstein-Barr virus, according to a later analysis. The authors suggested that the approach could potentially be extended to other disease states and immunological phenotypes. In a later analysis, HLA-associated TCR beta chains showed more clonal expansion and lower generation probabilities than non-associated chains that were equally common. Strong co-occurrence of HLA alleles, especially DR and DQ, made assigning TCR associations to individual alleles difficult. Three of the identified cytomegalovirus-associated TCR beta chains were confirmed in vitro to be specific for cytomegalovirus antigens. CMV serostatus was the only immune exposure information available for the cohort. Most TCR sequences were seen in very few donors, while some public TCRs were found in many individuals. Because some donors lacked HLA typing at each locus, the association tests relied only on the typed subset. In both the original and validation cohorts, the classifier was reported to diagnose cytomegalovirus status with high specificity and sensitivity. According to a later analysis, TCR association rates differed among HLA loci, with DRB1 alleles showing the most associated TCRs and HLA-C alleles showing the fewest. Over 15 rarely observed V segments, including chromosome 9 orphons, were excluded from the earlier analysis of several hundred of the donors because counts were too low. At a false discovery rate of 0.05, a later analysis linked around 17,000 TCR beta sequences to specific HLA alleles. A later genetic analysis associated a missense DCLRE1C variant with V-gene and J-gene trimming of TCR beta chains, and an independent cohort replicated the association. An earlier analysis of approximately 600 of the donors showed that most TCR beta V segments appeared in productive rearrangements either about 87% or about 30% of the time, which broadly matched IMGT annotations.

From the germline V gene, CDR1 is SNHLY and CDR2 is FYNNEI. V drops 1 base and J drops 2 bases, leaving 11 bases in between. From the cysteine through the phenylalanine, the CDR3 covers 15 amino acids. CDR3 DNA is the only sequence kept; it has 45 bases, read in frame from the first base. In total, over 600 healthy bone marrow donors made up the cohort. All cohort members were sampled while nominally healthy, although unrecorded immune exposures were likely present. The donor was CMV seronegative and was included in the group of about 350 seronegative cohort members. Each donor provided a peripheral blood sample, and peripheral blood mononuclear cells were used for TCR beta sequencing. Genomic DNA was extracted from the blood cell samples with the Qiagen DNeasy Blood Extraction Kit. Worth noting for this clone: The target of this receptor is not known. Per-nucleotide qualities are absent, and no much larger clonotype sits a single base away.

Libraries were prepared through the immunoSEQ multiplex PCR assay. For the multiplex PCR, a mixture combining 60 forward primers for TCR Vbeta segments and 13 reverse primers for TCR Jbeta segments was used. Amplification of the CDR3 region of rearranged TCR beta genes was performed with a multiplex PCR assay on genomic DNA. On the Illumina HiSeq System, the amplified TCR beta libraries were sequenced as 87-base-pair reads. From the authors' description of their analysis: A later analysis counted about 80 million unique TCR beta chains across the 670 or so repertoires, and some 11 million of these chains were shared by at least two donors. To remove PCR and sequencing errors, raw reads were error-corrected and collapsed into unique sequences using a nearest-neighbor algorithm that merged closely related sequences. To assign V, D and J gene segments, CDR3 sequences were aligned to IMGT reference sequences. For a sequence to be retained, a match of at least six nucleotides to both a V gene segment and a J gene segment was required. Rearrangements were called productive when the CDR3 lacked stop codons and stayed in frame with V and J; all others were non-productive. CDR3 was defined by IMGT convention, running from the second conserved V-encoded cysteine to the conserved J-encoded phenylalanine. In an earlier analysis of more than 550 of the donors, sequences lacking an unambiguous match to a single V gene segment were excluded. In an earlier analysis of around 590 of the donors, a V segment was called functional when productive rearrangements were above 56.7%, and segregating when the standard deviation between donors exceeded 5%. A statistical classification framework was developed to diagnose cytomegalovirus status using the catalog of TCR beta chain sequences. In a later analysis, TCR nucleotide sequences were compared against IMGT/GENE-DB human TR gene sequences so that V and J genes could be assigned. Using the TCRdist pipeline, a later analysis assigned CDR3 sequences along with most-parsimonious VDJ recombination scenarios. In a later analysis, each TCR beta chain was defined by its CDR3 amino acid sequence together with its V-gene family, and reads lacking a unique V-gene family were excluded. As a way to deal with suspected cross-contamination and a sequencing artifact, a later analysis dropped approximately 570 nucleotide sequences that were highly shared and had low generation probability. For each public chain, a later analysis derived a clonal expansion index from normalized ranks of inferred template counts within each repertoire. In a later analysis, generation probabilities were computed using a VDJ recombination model fitted to out-of-frame rearrangements, and the results were checked against IGoR. A later analysis scored TCR-TCR, TCR-HLA and TCR-CMV co-occurrence with hypergeometric tests, applying a repertoire-size bias correction to TCR pairs. False discovery rates were estimated in a later analysis by permuting HLA or CMV assignments 20 times. A later analysis grouped co-occurring TCRs with DBSCAN, adding TCRdist sequence similarity when clustering within HLA-allele-positive subsets. Repertoires with fewer than 30,000 or more than 120,000 public chains, plus five repertoires with anomalous nucleotide sharing, were excluded from co-occurrence clustering. TCRdb stores this immuneACCESS table with in-frame sequences only. Part of the clones is absent; in the studies checked, under half of the shortfall reflects unresolved V genes, and no reason is known for the rest. V and J calls and clone size are those listed in that table; D and trimming were worked out from the DNA. The sample contains about 120,000 clones, 72% of them found a single time. Around 3.7% of the sample comes from the top ten.

Sequencing was carried out using PBMCs. The sequence came from a man aged 30 to 39 in good health and CMV-seronegative. The receptor chain draws on TRBV2 and TRBJ2-5; the D gene is possibly TRBD2, with 6 bases matching. CDR3 region: CASSEVRAGQETQYF. The DNA sequence is TGTGCCAGCAGTGAAGTAAGGGCGGGACAAGAGACCCAGTACTTC. Reference TRBV2 and TRBJ2-5 genes cover what lies past the CDR3, so the full variable domain is EPEVTQTPSHQVTQMGQEVILRCVPISNHLYFYWYRQILGQKVEFLVSFYNNEISEKSEIFDDQFSVERPDGSNFTLKIRSTKLEDSAMYFCASSEVRAGQETQYFGPGTRLLVL.